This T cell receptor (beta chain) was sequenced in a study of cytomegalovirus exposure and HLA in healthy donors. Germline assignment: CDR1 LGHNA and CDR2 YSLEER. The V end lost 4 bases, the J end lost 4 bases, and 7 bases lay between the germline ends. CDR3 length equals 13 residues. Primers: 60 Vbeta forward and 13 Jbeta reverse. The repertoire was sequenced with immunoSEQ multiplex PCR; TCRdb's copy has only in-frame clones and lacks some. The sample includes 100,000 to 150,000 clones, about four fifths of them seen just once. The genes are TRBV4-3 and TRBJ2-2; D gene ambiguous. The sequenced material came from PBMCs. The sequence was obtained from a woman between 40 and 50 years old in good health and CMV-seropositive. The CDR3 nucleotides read TGCGCCAGCAGCCTTGAGGTCACCGGGGAGCTGTTTTTT. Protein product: CASSLEVTGELFF.